Below, 19 T cell receptor beta chains from the same sample are listed, as sequenced in a study of human T cells and chemical hapten exposure. TCRdb re-called the RACE reads through MiXCR, storing one row per CDR3 protein. The table lists 350,000 to 450,000 distinct CDR3 sequences, 5.1% of them singletons. Time point meaning: pre-sensitization, week 0. The treatment was: therapeutic diphenylcyclopropenone sensitization with weekly scalp DPC. Material: whole blood, obtained in connection with sensitization to the hapten diphenylcyclopropenone (DPC). The receptors here all came from a woman in her fifties or sixties with alopecia areata. Some clones in this sample may be carry-over from other donors' samples.

This clonotype has ten or more counts. J is TRBJ2-5 and V is TRBV28; TRBD2 matches at 8 bases. Germline CDR1 is MDHEN and CDR2 is SYDVKM. The CDR3 has 17 amino acids. Unmatched junction bases numbered 13, after V lost 6 bases and J lost 1 base. The DNA for the CDR3 is TGTGCCAGCAGCCCCTACTATGACGGGGGGGTCCAAGAGACCCAGTACTTC. It translates to CASSPYYDGGVQETQYF.

The V call is TRBV7-9, the J call TRBJ2-1, with 9 bases matching TRBD2. Germline V gives CDR1 SEHNR, CDR2 FQNEAQ (reference sequence). V lost 5 bases and J lost 8; bases outside the gene matches: 13. This CDR3 contains 16 residues. As DNA, the CDR3 is TGTGCCAGCAGCCCCCCCGTAGCGGGGGCTCTCTATGAGCAGTTCTTC. Protein sequence: CASSPPVAGALYEQFF.

The gene calls are TRBV28 and TRBJ1-4; 8 bases are a match to TRBD1. The CDR3 runs 14 residues. Germline CDR1 reads MDHEN; CDR2 reads SYDVKM. V lost 5 bases and J lost 4; bases outside the gene matches: 3. CDR3 sequence: CASSPTGVNEKLFF. As DNA, the CDR3 is TGTGCCAGCAGTCCGACAGGGGTTAATGAAAAACTGTTTTTT.

In its sample, this clonotype was seen many times. The chain links TRBV19 to TRBJ2-1; D ambiguous. V lost 8 bases, J lost 8 bases, and 10 bases lay in between. The CDR3 contains 11 residues. CDR1 and CDR2 (germline): LNHDA, SQIVND (reference sequence). The CDR3 loop is CASSWVDEQFF. The DNA for the CDR3 is TGTGCCAGTTCTTGGGTCGATGAGCAGTTCTTC.

This clonotype was counted a few times. The chain couples TRBV6-6 to TRBJ1-1; D might be TRBD1 (5 bases). This CDR3 is 15 amino acids long. Between the trimmed V and J ends, which lost 2 bases and 4 bases, there was a span of 14 bases. The germline gives CDR1 MNHNY, CDR2 SVGAGI (reference sequence). The CDR3 sequence: CASSYLGRESTEAFF. The CDR3 DNA sequence: TGTGCCAGCAGTTACCTAGGCAGGGAGAGCACTGAAGCTTTCTTT.

This clonotype was seen only a few times. The chain carries TRBV6-2 or TRBV6-3 and TRBJ2-3, with TRBD2 matching over 12 bases. The CDR3 spans 15 residues. The germline V gene encodes CDR1 MNHEY and CDR2 SVGEGT. V dropped 7 bases and J dropped 4; count of bases not matched to a gene: 6. The CDR3 spells CASKRTSGNSDTQYF. The CDR3 region has the DNA TGTGCCAGCAAGAGGACTAGCGGGAACTCAGATACGCAGTATTTT.

This clonotype came up a few times. The rearrangement links TRBV12-3 or TRBV12-4 to TRBJ2-3; 7 bases are shared with TRBD2. This CDR3 has 12 amino acids. J gave up 8 bases and V 6 bases, and 5 bases lay outside the gene matches. CDR3 sequence: CASRLPGGTQYF. The CDR3 DNA is TGTGCCAGCAGATTGCCGGGAGGTACGCAGTATTTT.

This clonotype was seen a handful of times. The gene calls are TRBV12-3 or TRBV12-4 and TRBJ2-7; D may be TRBD2 (6 bases). This CDR3 spans 13 amino acids. V lost 5 bases and J 4 bases, leaving 12 bases between the germline ends. The CDR3 DNA follows: TGTGCCAGCAGTAATAGCGGAGTTTACGAGCAGTACTTC. It translates to CASSNSGVYEQYF.

The table lists this clonotype with a few counts. The gene calls are TRBV4-1 and TRBJ1-2; D is possibly TRBD1 (5 bases). The germline gives CDR1 MGHRA, CDR2 YSYEKL. Trimming removed 6 bases at V and 8 bases at J, with 25 bases between. The CDR3 loop spans 16 amino acids. In DNA form, the CDR3 reads TGCGCCAGCAGTCAGCCGAGGAGGGGTCCCACACGGGGCTACACCTTC. Amino acid sequence: CASSQPRRGPTRGYTF.

V is TRBV2 and J is TRBJ2-7; tentatively, D is TRBD1 or TRBD2 (5 bases each). Germline loops: CDR1 SNHLY, CDR2 FYNNEI. The CDR3 sequence is 14 residues long. V lost 10 bases and J 3 bases, leaving 19 bases between the germline ends. The DNA for the CDR3 is TGTGCCATCGAATTAAGAGGGGCCATCTACGAGCAGTACTTC. It specifies CAIELRGAIYEQYF.

This clonotype was seen only a few times. This chain connects TRBV18 to TRBJ2-6; possibly TRBD2 for D (5 bases). The germline CDR1 and CDR2 sequences are KGHSH and LQKENI. V lost 2 bases, J lost 2 bases, and 7 bases lay in between. CDR3 length: 15 residues. CDR3 DNA sequence: TGTGCCAGCTCACCAGGGCGGGCTGGGGCCAACGTCCTGACTTTC. It is translated as CASSPGRAGANVLTF. Using reference TRBV18 and TRBJ2-6 for the parts outside the CDR3, the full variable domain is NAGVMQNPRHLVRRRGQEARLRCSPMKGHSHVYWYRQLPEEGLKFMVYLQKENIIDESGMPKERFSAEFPKEGPSILRIQQVVRGDSAAYFCASSPGRAGANVLTFGAGSRLTVL.

This clonotype has a count of ten or more. This chain links TRBV6-2 or TRBV6-3 with TRBJ2-7, with a tentative D call TRBD2 (6 bases). Trimming took off 5 bases at V and 2 bases at J, with 13 bases between the two ends. The germline V gene encodes CDR1 MNHEY and CDR2 SVGEGT. The CDR3 runs 14 residues. The CDR3 sequence is CASSENSGAYEQYF. CDR3 nucleotide sequence: TGTGCCAGCAGTGAGAATAGCGGTGCCTACGAGCAGTACTTC.

Ten or more counts support this clonotype. V and J are TRBV9 and TRBJ1-1; maybe TRBD1 (6 bases). The CDR3 covers 14 residues. Germline-derived CDR1 and CDR2 are SGDLS and YYNGEE. V was clipped by 2 bases and J by 4 bases, with 12 bases between them. The CDR3 DNA reads as TGTGCCAGCAGCGTCGGGGGGCAGACCACTGAAGCTTTCTTT. The encoded protein is CASSVGGQTTEAFF.

The chain is built from TRBV6-1 and TRBJ1-2; D is undetermined. V lost 0 bases and J lost 4, with 9 bases in between. Germline V CDR1 and CDR2: MNHNS, SASEGT. CDR3 length: 14 amino acids. CDR3 sequence: CASSEAANAYGYTF. The DNA of the CDR3 is TGTGCCAGCAGTGAAGCGGCCAACGCCTATGGCTACACCTTC.

This chain links TRBV30 with TRBJ2-2, with 7 positions matching TRBD1. CDR3 length: 14 amino acids. The germline V gene has CDR1 GTSNPN and CDR2 SVGIG (reference sequence). V was pared by 3 bases and J by 1 base, with 2 bases of the junction left unmatched. Written as DNA, the CDR3 is TGTGCCTGGAGACAGGGGATGAACACCGGGGAGCTGTTTTTT. It is translated as CAWRQGMNTGELFF.

This clonotype appeared a few times. The chain employs TRBV28 and TRBJ2-3; D unclear. The CDR3 extends over 16 amino acids. V dropped 2 bases and J dropped 3 bases, with 15 bases sitting between them. Looked up from germline, CDR1 is MDHEN and CDR2 is SYDVKM. CDR3 sequence reads: CASSLGESIATDTQYF. Here the CDR3 DNA reads TGTGCCAGCAGTTTAGGAGAGAGCATTGCGACAGATACGCAGTATTTT.

This clonotype was seen ten or more times. Here the CDR3 reads CASSSPRGPGSGANVLTF. CDR3 bases: TGTGCCAGCAGTAGCCCCCGGGGGCCAGGCTCTGGGGCCAACGTCCTGACTTTC. The chain employs TRBV6-2 or TRBV6-3 and TRBJ2-6; perhaps D is TRBD1 or TRBD2 (6 bases each). The CDR3 has 18 amino acids. Trimming left V 5 bases short and J 0 bases short, with 17 bases between. From germline, CDR1 is MNHEY and CDR2 SVGEGT.

The table lists this clonotype with a few counts. The CDR3 DNA sequence: TGCGCCAGCAGCTTGGCAGGGTTGGATCAGCCCCAGCATTTT. This sequence encodes CASSLAGLDQPQHF. The chain uses TRBV5-1 and TRBJ1-5, with a possible D match to TRBD1 (5 bases). This CDR3 contains 14 residues. CDR1 is SGHRS, CDR2 YFSETQ, per germline. The germline V and J ends were trimmed by 0 bases and 5 bases, with 9 bases remaining between them.

This clonotype was detected ten times or more. The chain recombines TRBV6-1 with TRBJ1-4, with D uncertain. Germline CDR1 reads MNHNS; CDR2 reads SASEGT. The CDR3 runs to 11 residues. The V gene lost 7 bases and the J gene lost 3 bases, with 3 bases spanning the gap. The CDR3 DNA follows: TGTGCCAGCACCCCTAATGAAAAACTGTTTTTT. Its translation is CASTPNEKLFF.